The rows below give T cell receptor beta chains drawn from one sample of a study of CD8 T cells in ankylosing spondylitis. MiXCR was run by TCRdb on the 5' RACE reads, yielding one entry per CDR3 protein. Of under 450,000 distinct CDR3 sequences listed, about 20% are singletons. Sequencing was carried out using blood, either unsorted or a sorted T cell fraction (not recorded which). The receptors stem from a male donor with ankylosing spondylitis or in good health (not recorded which). Both conserved end residues are trimmed from each CDR3.

TRBV28	11	TRBJ2-1	ASSLPENNEQF
TRBV18	13	TRBJ2-3	ASSPDLGVLDTQY
TRBV25-1	13	TRBJ1-5	ASSPPGVSNQPQH
TRBV19	10	TRBJ1-1	ASSPYGAPAF
TRBV3-1	15	TRBJ2-3	ASSKEGPGTLTDTQY
TRBV7-9	11	TRBJ2-7	ASSFVPSGEQY
TRBV6-1	14	TRBJ2-3	ASSEGTAPSTDTQY
TRBV4-1	13	TRBJ2-7	ASSQFPGQRYEQY
TRBV12-3/TRBV12-4	11	TRBJ1-1	ASSLQGQTEAF
TRBV29-1	10	TRBJ1-1	SVRMGEAEAF
TRBV29-1	12	TRBJ1-2	SVGPRNTLYGYT
TRBV30	12	TRBJ2-1	AWDTGRGHNEQF
TRBV28	12	TRBJ2-5	ASSSRAYQETQY
TRBV5-5	13	TRBJ2-7	ASSSGGQRTYEQY
TRBV10-3	16	TRBJ2-5	AISSSGRLAGGQETQY
TRBV6-1	11	TRBJ2-2	AGEGPNTGELF
TRBV13	14	TRBJ2-1	ASTTGGGLWDNEQF
TRBV5-5	11	TRBJ2-1	ASMEEPYNEQF
TRBV14	12	TRBJ2-7	ASSPRDISYEQY
TRBV3-1	12	TRBJ1-6	ASSQELETVPLH
TRBV11-2	12	TRBJ1-6	ASSFGTGGFPLH
TRBV5-1	12	TRBJ2-7	ASSLAQGAREQY
TRBV29-1	12	TRBJ2-7	SVVFPGEPYEQY
TRBV20-1	9	TRBJ2-7	SAFRGYEQY
TRBV10-3	15	TRBJ2-4	AISESMDPGAKNIQY
TRBV4-1	9	TRBJ2-7	ASSPGEEQY
TRBV3-1	15	TRBJ2-2	ASSQGLAGENTGELF
TRBV15	12	TRBJ2-7	ATSSWTVSYEQY
TRBV28	8	TRBJ2-7	ASSFGEQY
TRBV7-9	13	TRBJ2-4	ASSHKVGDKNIQY
TRBV12-3/TRBV12-4	12	TRBJ1-4	ASSSTRQNEKLF